Below are 11 T cell receptor beta chains sequenced from a single sample in a study of immune characterization of retroperitoneal liposarcoma. One entry per CDR3 protein results from TCRdb running MiXCR on the PCR reads. The sample lists 4,500 or so distinct CDR3 sequences; about 33% were seen once. What was sequenced was tumor tissue. Receptors were obtained from a male donor with retroperitoneal liposarcoma.

This clonotype came up many times. The rearrangement joins TRBV6-1 to TRBJ2-1; D ambiguous. The length of the CDR3 is 13 residues. V lost 6 bases, J lost 13 bases, and 19 bases lay in between. Germline assignment: CDR1 MNHNS and CDR2 SASEGT. The CDR3 coding sequence is TGTGCCAGCAGCGCCTCCCTTCAAGAGACCCAGTTCTTC. Translation gives CASSASLQETQFF.

This clonotype was recorded a few times. The V call is TRBV6-4, the J call TRBJ2-1; TRBD2 agrees at 8 bases. The germline gives CDR1 MRHNA, CDR2 SNTAGT. The CDR3 is made up of 14 amino acids. V lost 3 bases and J lost 4; bases outside the gene matches: 2. The chain's CDR3 is CASSEREEYNEQFF. The DNA for the CDR3 is TGTGCCAGCAGTGAGCGGGAGGAGTACAATGAGCAGTTCTTC.

This clonotype appeared a few times. This chain connects TRBV9 to TRBJ2-7; tentative D call: TRBD1 (5 bases). V was shortened by 2 bases and J by 1 base, with 13 bases between the two germline ends. Germline values: CDR1 SGDLS, CDR2 YYNGEE. The CDR3 length is 15 residues. Written as DNA, the CDR3 is TGTGCCAGCAGCGTGGACACCGGCTCTTCCTACGAGCAGTACTTC. Its translation is CASSVDTGSSYEQYF.

Many counts were recorded for this clonotype. The chain's CDR3 is CASTTGTVYGYTF. The CDR3 DNA is TGTGCCAGCACTACCGGGACAGTGTATGGCTACACCTTC. This sequence joins TRBV7-9 and TRBJ1-2; 7 positions agree with TRBD1. J gave up 5 bases and V 7 bases, and 7 bases lay outside the gene matches. This CDR3 spans 13 amino acids. Per germline, CDR1 SEHNR and CDR2 FQNEAQ (reference sequence).

CDR3 region: CASRLQGGGGYTF. The CDR3 DNA reads as TGTGCCAGCAGGTTACAGGGAGGCGGGGGCTACACCTTC. V and J are TRBV6-1 and TRBJ1-2, with D maybe TRBD1 (6 bases). The germline CDR1 and CDR2 sequences are MNHNS and SASEGT. The CDR3 totals 13 residues. Trimming removed 6 bases at V and 8 bases at J, with 16 bases between.

By frequency in the sample, this clonotype is medium-sized. V and J are TRBV7-9 and TRBJ1-1; D ambiguous. Deletions cut 6 bases from V and 4 bases from J, with 9 bases between. Germline lookup yields CDR1 SEHNR and CDR2 FQNEAQ (reference sequence). This CDR3 spans 12 amino acids. CDR3 sequence: CASRVMGTEAFF. In DNA form, the CDR3 reads TGTGCCAGCAGGGTTATGGGCACTGAAGCTTTCTTT.

The chain couples TRBV6-1 to TRBJ2-1, with TRBD2 as a possible D gene (6 bases). The J call is uncertain, as TRBJ2-7 better fits the DNA end. The CDR3 spans 15 residues. Germline CDR1 and CDR2: MNHNS and SASEGT. In DNA, the CDR3 is TGTGCCAGCAGTGAAGGCGGGGATAGCTCCTACGAGCAGTACTTC. Its protein product is CASSEGGDSSYEQYF.

This clonotype is judged medium-sized. The chain combines TRBV5-4 with TRBJ2-7; a possible D gene is TRBD2 (6 bases). This CDR3 is built from 14 residues. V lost 3 bases and J 6 bases, leaving 16 bases between the germline ends. The germline gives CDR1 SGHNT, CDR2 YYREEE (reference sequence). CDR3: CASSSGLGPGEQYF. The DNA for the CDR3 is TGTGCCAGCAGCTCGGGACTGGGCCCTGGCGAGCAGTACTTC.

V and J are TRBV6-1 and TRBJ2-1; weak D call: TRBD2 (5 bases). This CDR3 is 14 amino acids long. The V gene lost 5 bases and the J gene lost 13 bases, with 21 bases spanning the gap. The germline V gene encodes CDR1 MNHNS and CDR2 SASEGT. In DNA form, the CDR3 reads TGTGCCAGCAGTCAACCGGGGTACCCTGTGACCCAGTTCTTC. Translating gives CASSQPGYPVTQFF.

This clonotype is labeled medium-sized (0.01 to 0.1%). This chain uses TRBV7-2 with TRBJ2-1; 9 bases line up with TRBD1. The DNA end favors TRBJ2-7, so the J call may be wrong. CDR1 and CDR2 from the germline V gene are SGHTA and FQGNSA. The CDR3 runs to 15 residues. This CDR3 reads CASSLQGTGIDEQYF. DNA for the CDR3: TGTGCCAGCAGCTTACAGGGGACAGGGATCGACGAGCAGTACTTC.

This clonotype was picked up a small number of times. V usage is TRBV12-3 or TRBV12-4 and J usage is TRBJ2-3; D remains unclear. V was clipped by 4 bases and J by 7 bases, with 9 bases between them. This CDR3 has 12 amino acids. CDR3 amino acids: CASSSQTNTQYF. CDR3 nucleotides: TGTGCCAGCAGTTCCCAGACCAATACGCAGTATTTT.